These 26 T cell receptor beta chains came from one sample sequenced in a study of spatial heterogeneity in lung cancer. TCRdb ran MiXCR on the 5' RACE reads and lists one entry per CDR3 protein. The sample lists about 10,000 distinct CDR3 sequences, 5.5% to 6.5% seen once, with 28% in the top ten. Time point given: sample taken at primary tumor resection. This material consisted of normal lung tissue next to the tumor, taken at surgery. The receptors derive from a male donor with early-stage non-small cell lung cancer.

This clonotype showed up many times. This sequence joins TRBV24-1 and TRBJ2-3; TRBD2 is a possible D gene (5 bases). Trimming removed 4 bases from V and 3 bases from J, with 7 bases in between. The CDR3 consists of 13 residues. Germline-derived CDR1 and CDR2 are KGHDR and SFDVKD. The CDR3 sequence: CATSDRRTDTQYF. In nucleotides, the CDR3 is TGTGCCACCAGTGACAGGAGGACAGATACGCAGTATTTT.

In this sample, this clonotype is medium-sized (0.01 to 0.1%). The V gene is TRBV28, the J gene TRBJ1-4; TRBD1 is a possible D gene (5 bases). V lost 4 bases to trimming and J lost 4 bases, with 13 bases between them. This CDR3 has 15 residues. Germline CDR1 is MDHEN and CDR2 is SYDVKM. Here the CDR3 reads CASSSGFDSNEKLFF. CDR3 DNA: TGTGCCAGCAGTTCCGGTTTCGACAGTAATGAAAAACTGTTTTTT.

This clonotype has ten or more counts. The J gene is TRBJ2-1, the V gene TRBV4-3; D is uncertain. V gave up 0 bases and J gave up 8 bases, with 17 bases separating them. Per the germline V gene, CDR1 is LGHNA and CDR2 is YSLEER. This CDR3 has 16 residues. Written as DNA, the CDR3 is TGCGCCAGCAGCCAAGAGAGTAGCCGAGGCATCGATGAGCAGTTCTTC. The encoded protein is CASSQESSRGIDEQFF.

This clonotype has a count of ten or more. The CDR3 DNA sequence: TGCAGCGCTCCCCCAACTAGCGGGATGAGCAATGAGCAGTTCTTC. It specifies CSAPPTSGMSNEQFF. The chain couples TRBV29-1 to TRBJ2-1; 10 bases agree with TRBD2. Germline V gene sequence: CDR1 SQVTM, CDR2 ANQGSEA. The CDR3 totals 15 residues. With 7 bases clipped from V and 6 bases from J, the junction kept 12 bases outside the gene matches.

At least ten counts were recorded for this clonotype. The V and J genes are TRBV27 and TRBJ2-7; 7 positions match TRBD2. The CDR3 has 17 amino acids. In germline, CDR1 is MNHEY, CDR2 SMNVEV (reference sequence). V lost 3 bases to trimming and J lost 3 bases; unmatched junction nucleotides: 14. The DNA of the CDR3 is TGTGCCAGCAGTTTCCGCCTTGCGGGGGAGGGGATCTACGAGCAGTACTTC. Encoded protein: CASSFRLAGEGIYEQYF.

The chain has TRBV27 and TRBJ2-2; 12 bases are a match to TRBD2. Trimming cost V 6 bases and J 9 bases; bases outside gene matches: 8. Germline loops: CDR1 MNHEY, CDR2 SMNVEV (reference sequence). CDR3 length: 15 residues. CDR3 DNA: TGTGCCAGCAGGGTCTCTAGCGGGGGGGGAAGGGAGCTGTTTTTT. Its translation: CASRVSSGGGRELFF.

This clonotype was recorded a few times. The chain carries TRBV9 and TRBJ1-6; D is undetermined. The CDR3 has 13 amino acids. Trimming removed 0 bases from V and 7 bases from J, with 5 bases in between. Looked up from germline, CDR1 is SGDLS and CDR2 is YYNGEE. The chain's CDR3 is CASSVVPNSPLHF. For the CDR3, the DNA is TGTGCCAGCAGCGTAGTTCCGAATTCACCCCTCCACTTT.

This clonotype counts as medium-sized. This rearrangement joins TRBV27 to TRBJ2-6, with D tentatively TRBD1 (6 bases). The V and J ends lost 6 bases and 2 bases respectively, with 17 bases between them. Germline V CDR1 and CDR2: MNHEY, SMNVEV (reference sequence). CDR3 length: 17 amino acids. For the CDR3, the DNA is TGTGCCAGCAGCCGTGTCAGGGGCGTCACTGGGGCCAACGTCCTGACTTTC. The encoded protein is CASSRVRGVTGANVLTF. The entire variable domain, with the rest obtained from reference TRBV27 and TRBJ2-6, is as follows: EAQVTQNPRYLITVTGKKLTVTCSQNMNHEYMSWYRQDPGLGLRQIYYSMNVEVTDKGDVPEGYKVSRKEKRNFPLILESPSPNQTSLYFCASSRVRGVTGANVLTFGAGSRLTVL.

This clonotype was observed at least ten times. The CDR3 nucleotides are TGTGCCACTTCCTTGGCAGAAAACACTGAAGCTTTCTTT. Protein sequence: CATSLAENTEAFF. The rearrangement uses TRBV19 and TRBJ1-1; no firm D call. The CDR3 has 13 amino acids. Germline CDR1 and CDR2: LNHDA and SQIVND (reference sequence). Trimming pared 10 bases from V and 2 bases from J, leaving 14 bases between.

This clonotype has a count of ten or more. The V gene is TRBV20-1, the J gene TRBJ1-1, with TRBD1 identical over 9 bases. CDR1 and CDR2 from the germline V gene are DFQATT and SNEGSKA (reference sequence). This CDR3 spans 14 amino acids. The junction had 6 bases not matched to a gene; V was cut back by 3 bases and J by 4 bases. CDR3 protein: CSASAGTGSTEAFF. CDR3 nucleotides: TGCAGTGCTAGTGCCGGGACAGGGTCCACTGAAGCTTTCTTT.

By sample share, this clonotype is medium-sized. The V call is TRBV7-3, the J call TRBJ2-7; 10 bases fit TRBD2. Trimming at V came to 4 bases and at J to 0 bases, leaving 0 bases not matched to a gene. Germline CDR1 is SGHTA and CDR2 is FQGTGA. The CDR3 is 14 residues long. CDR3 bases: TGTGCCAGCAGCTCTAGCGGGGGCTCCTACGAGCAGTACTTC. Amino acids: CASSSSGGSYEQYF.

Many counts were recorded for this clonotype. The chain links TRBV10-2 to TRBJ1-6; no definite D call. CDR1 is WSHSY, CDR2 SAAADI, per germline. The CDR3 loop spans 12 amino acids. Trimming left V 6 bases short and J 6 bases short, with 6 bases between. The CDR3 is CASSEINSPLHF. The CDR3 region has the DNA TGCGCCAGCAGCGAGATTAATTCACCCCTCCACTTT.

Judged by abundance, this clonotype is medium-sized. This chain uses TRBV19 with TRBJ1-5; 9 nucleotides align to TRBD1. Germline V CDR1 and CDR2: LNHDA, SQIVND (reference sequence). Trimming took 3 bases from V and 7 from J; bases not matched to a gene: 7. CDR3 length: 15 residues. This CDR3 reads CASSMEDRGSQPQHF. The DNA of the CDR3 is TGTGCCAGTAGTATGGAGGACAGGGGTTCCCAGCCCCAGCATTTT.

This clonotype was counted at least ten times. This chain joins TRBV7-2 and TRBJ2-7; TRBD1 aligns across 10 bases. There are 17 residues in the CDR3. The germline V gene encodes CDR1 SGHTA and CDR2 FQGNSA. J gave up 3 bases and V 5 bases, and 13 bases lay outside the gene matches. This CDR3 is CASSPLRRQGALYEQYF. The CDR3 DNA follows: TGTGCCAGCAGCCCTCTCCGAAGACAGGGGGCCCTCTACGAGCAGTACTTC.

This clonotype was counted only a few times. The chain couples TRBV12-3 or TRBV12-4 to TRBJ1-1, with D uncertain. V lost 3 bases and J lost 7, with 12 bases in between. The CDR3 totals 13 residues. The CDR3, as DNA: TGTGCCAGCAGTTTTACCCGAATCGGTGAAGCTTTCTTT. Translation: CASSFTRIGEAFF.

This chain links TRBV9 with TRBJ2-5; TRBD2 matches at 9 bases. V trimming: 0 bases; J trimming: 3 bases; junction bases outside the gene matches: 0. CDR1 is SGDLS and CDR2 is YYNGEE in the germline V gene. The CDR3 extends over 14 amino acids. The CDR3 DNA sequence: TGTGCCAGCAGCGTAGGACTAGCGGAAGAGACCCAGTACTTC. The encoded protein is CASSVGLAEETQYF.

This clonotype was observed many times. The chain has TRBV2 and TRBJ2-1; D is perhaps TRBD2 (5 bases). V gave up 4 bases and J gave up 7 bases, with 11 bases separating them. Germline V gene sequence: CDR1 SNHLY, CDR2 FYNNEI. CDR3 length: 13 amino acids. This CDR3 reads CASSAGVRNEQFF. CDR3 DNA sequence: TGTGCCAGCAGTGCCGGGGTCAGGAATGAGCAGTTCTTC.

This clonotype is labeled as medium-sized. The gene calls are TRBV23-1 and TRBJ2-7, with TRBD2 as a possible D gene (5 bases). TRBV23-1 has ORF status, its function being uncertain. Between the trimmed V and J ends, which lost 7 bases and 0 bases, there was a span of 10 bases. This CDR3 has 13 residues. CDR3 region: CASIPGSSYEQYF. As DNA, the CDR3 is TGCGCCAGCATCCCGGGGAGCTCCTACGAGCAGTACTTC.

There are many counts of this clonotype. This chain joins TRBV29-1 and TRBJ2-5; D might be TRBD1 or TRBD2, each matching 6 bases. The germline V gene encodes CDR1 SQVTM and CDR2 ANQGSEA. This CDR3 has 16 residues. The germline V and J ends were trimmed by 1 base and 7 bases, with 22 bases remaining between them. CDR3 DNA sequence: TGCAGCGTTGAAGCGATCCAATGGGGGGCGAAGGGGACCCAGTACTTC. This gives the protein CSVEAIQWGAKGTQYF.

This clonotype came up many times. The rearrangement joins TRBV7-9 to TRBJ2-3; the D is unclear. Trimming took 5 bases from V and 4 from J, leaving 7 bases between them. CDR3 length: 12 amino acids. From germline, CDR1 is SEHNR and CDR2 FQNEAQ (reference sequence). DNA for the CDR3: TGTGCCAGCAGCGCTATTTCAGATACGCAGTATTTT. Protein product: CASSAISDTQYF.

This clonotype showed up many times. This chain connects TRBV6-2 or TRBV6-3 to TRBJ2-5, with TRBD1 matching 7 bases. Trimming at V came to 8 bases and at J to 4 bases, leaving 4 bases not matched to a gene. This CDR3 is 12 amino acids long. From germline, CDR1 is MNHEY and CDR2 SVGEGT. The CDR3 region has the DNA TGTGCCAGCGCCCACAGGGGAGAGACCCAGTACTTC. Translating it yields CASAHRGETQYF.

The table lists this clonotype with many counts. The chain is built from TRBV9 and TRBJ2-1; 7 nucleotides agree with TRBD1. Germline V gene sequence: CDR1 SGDLS, CDR2 YYNGEE. CDR3 size: 15 residues. V lost 0 bases to trimming and J lost 8 bases; unmatched junction nucleotides: 8. The CDR3 nucleotides read TGTGCCAGCAGCGTAGGAGGGACAGCTCTCGATGAGCAGTTCTTC. Encoded protein: CASSVGGTALDEQFF. The full variable domain, rest sourced from reference TRBV9 and TRBJ2-1, is DSGVTQTPKHLITATGQRVTLRCSPRSGDLSVYWYQQSLDQGLQFLIQYYNGEERAKGNILERFSAQQFPDLHSELNLSSLELGDSALYFCASSVGGTALDEQFFGPGTRLTVL.

This clonotype came up many times. The rearrangement joins TRBV27 to TRBJ1-4; D is possibly TRBD1 (5 bases). The CDR3 spans 15 residues. The V gene lost 2 bases and the J gene lost 4 bases, with 11 bases spanning the gap. CDR1 is MNHEY, CDR2 SMNVEV, per germline (reference sequence). The CDR3 reads CASSLTGGLNEKLFF. CDR3 in DNA: TGTGCCAGCAGTTTAACGGGGGGACTTAATGAAAAACTGTTTTTT.

This clonotype was seen a few times. The chain is built from TRBV20-1 and TRBJ2-6; the D gene could be TRBD1 or TRBD2 (5 bases each). Germline V CDR1 and CDR2: DFQATT, SNEGSKA (reference sequence). The CDR3 is 16 residues long. V lost 6 bases, J lost 4 bases, and 19 bases lay in between. The CDR3 protein is CSALGGPPLGANVLTF. The DNA for the CDR3 is TGCAGTGCCCTTGGGGGACCTCCCCTCGGGGCCAACGTCCTGACTTTC.

This clonotype was seen at least ten times. The chain carries TRBV6-6 and TRBJ1-1; weak D call: TRBD1 (6 bases). This CDR3 is built from 15 residues. The V end lost 0 bases, the J end lost 0 bases, and 8 bases lay between the germline ends. Germline V gene data show CDR1 as MNHNY and CDR2 as SVGAGI (reference sequence). The CDR3 region is CASSYSRGLNTEAFF. CDR3 in DNA: TGTGCCAGCAGTTACTCGCGGGGGCTGAACACTGAAGCTTTCTTT.

This clonotype was seen repeatedly, ten times or more. The chain links TRBV5-1 to TRBJ1-4, with a tentative D call TRBD1 (5 bases). The germline V gene has CDR1 SGHRS and CDR2 YFSETQ. The CDR3 totals 15 residues. The V end lost 4 bases, the J end lost 3 bases, and 13 bases lay between the germline ends. In DNA, the CDR3 is TGCGCCAGCAGCGCGAACGGGGGAGCTAATGAAAAACTGTTTTTT. Protein: CASSANGGANEKLFF.